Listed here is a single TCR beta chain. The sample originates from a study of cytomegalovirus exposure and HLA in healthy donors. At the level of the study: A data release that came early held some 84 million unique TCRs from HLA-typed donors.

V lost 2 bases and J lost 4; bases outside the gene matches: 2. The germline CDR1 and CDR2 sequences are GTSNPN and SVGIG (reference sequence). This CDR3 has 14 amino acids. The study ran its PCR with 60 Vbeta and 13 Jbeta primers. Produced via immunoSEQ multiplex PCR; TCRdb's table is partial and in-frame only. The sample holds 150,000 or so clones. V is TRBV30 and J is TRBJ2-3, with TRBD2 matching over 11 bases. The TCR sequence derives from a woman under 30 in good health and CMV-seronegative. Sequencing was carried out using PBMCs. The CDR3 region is CAWSIAGGADTQYF. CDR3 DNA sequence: TGTGCCTGGAGTATAGCGGGAGGGGCAGATACGCAGTATTTT.